This T cell receptor beta chain was documented in a study of blood T cells in healthy people across ages. Germline assignment: CDR1 SGHVS and CDR2 FNYEAQ. This CDR3 is built from 13 residues. The V gene lost 9 bases and the J gene lost 2 bases, with 14 bases spanning the gap. About this clonotype itself: Its antigen remains unidentified.

Isolation of PBMCs gave at least 7 million cells per sample. The study, taken as a whole, reports: Shifts in expanded clonotypes may have been confounded by donor CMV status, which was unknown.

A second PCR, run for 7 to 11 cycles, used a sample-barcoded 5' primer plus a J-beta primer mix. TCRdb used MiXCR to reprocess the 5' RACE reads, holding one entry per CDR3 protein. The sample includes roughly 720,000 distinct CDR3 sequences, around half of them seen just once. Sequences were obtained from blood. This sequence originates from a man older than 75 in good health. The V and J genes are TRBV7-6 and TRBJ2-7, with no clear D. CDR3 residues: CASSRLKAYEQYF. DNA for the CDR3: TGTGCCAGTAGCCGACTCAAAGCCTACGAGCAGTACTTC.